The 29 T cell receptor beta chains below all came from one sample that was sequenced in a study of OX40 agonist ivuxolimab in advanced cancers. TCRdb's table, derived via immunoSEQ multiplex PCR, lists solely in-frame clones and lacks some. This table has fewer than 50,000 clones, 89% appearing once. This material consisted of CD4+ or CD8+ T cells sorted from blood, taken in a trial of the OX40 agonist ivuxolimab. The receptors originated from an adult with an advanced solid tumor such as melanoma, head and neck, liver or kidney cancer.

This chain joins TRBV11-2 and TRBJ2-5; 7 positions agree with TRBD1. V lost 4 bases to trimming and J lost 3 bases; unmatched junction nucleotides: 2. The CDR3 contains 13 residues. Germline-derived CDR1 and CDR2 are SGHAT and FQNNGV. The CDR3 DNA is TGTGCCAGCAGCTACACAGGGGAAGAGACCCAGTACTTC. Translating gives CASSYTGEETQYF.

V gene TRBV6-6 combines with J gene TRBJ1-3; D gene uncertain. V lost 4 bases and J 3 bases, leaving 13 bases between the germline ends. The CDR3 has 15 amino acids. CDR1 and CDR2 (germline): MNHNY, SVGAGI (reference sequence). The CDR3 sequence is CASSSRSTLGNTIYF. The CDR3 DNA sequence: TGTGCCAGCAGTTCCCGGTCTACTCTTGGAAACACCATATATTTT.

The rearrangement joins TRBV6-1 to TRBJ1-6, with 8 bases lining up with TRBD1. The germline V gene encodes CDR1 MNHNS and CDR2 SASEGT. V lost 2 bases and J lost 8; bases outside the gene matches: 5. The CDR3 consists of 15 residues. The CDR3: CASSEQQGGYSPLHF. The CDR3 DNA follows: TGTGCCAGCAGTGAACAACAGGGGGGGTATTCACCCCTCCACTTT.

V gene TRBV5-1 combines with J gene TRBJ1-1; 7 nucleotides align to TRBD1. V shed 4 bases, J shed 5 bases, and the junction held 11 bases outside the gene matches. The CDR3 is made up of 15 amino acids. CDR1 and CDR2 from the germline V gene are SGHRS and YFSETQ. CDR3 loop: CASSLMGQSGTEAFF. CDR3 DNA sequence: TGCGCCAGCAGCCTTATGGGACAGAGCGGTACTGAAGCTTTCTTT.

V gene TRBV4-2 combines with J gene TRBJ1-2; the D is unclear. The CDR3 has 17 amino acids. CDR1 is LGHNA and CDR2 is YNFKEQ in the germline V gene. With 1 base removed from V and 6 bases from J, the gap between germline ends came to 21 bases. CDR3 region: CASSQVIWRGPGNGYTF. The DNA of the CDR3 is TGTGCCAGCAGCCAAGTAATTTGGCGAGGGCCCGGGAATGGCTACACCTTC.

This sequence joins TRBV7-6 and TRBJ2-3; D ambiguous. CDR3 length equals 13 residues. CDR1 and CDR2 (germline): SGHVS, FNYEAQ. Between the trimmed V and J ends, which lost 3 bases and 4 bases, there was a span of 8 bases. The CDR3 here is CASSFLIPDTQYF. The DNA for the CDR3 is TGTGCCAGCAGCTTTTTAATCCCAGATACGCAGTATTTT.

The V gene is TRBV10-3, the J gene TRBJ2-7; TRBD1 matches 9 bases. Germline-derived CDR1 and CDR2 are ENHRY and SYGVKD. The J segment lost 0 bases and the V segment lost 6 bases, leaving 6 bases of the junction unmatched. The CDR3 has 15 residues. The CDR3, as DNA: TGTGCCATCAGACCCGGACAGGGGTCCTCCTACGAGCAGTACTTC. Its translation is CAIRPGQGSSYEQYF.

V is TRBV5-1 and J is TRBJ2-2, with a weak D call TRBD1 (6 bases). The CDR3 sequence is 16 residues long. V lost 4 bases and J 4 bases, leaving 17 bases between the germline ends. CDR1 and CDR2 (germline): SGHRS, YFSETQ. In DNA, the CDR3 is TGCGCCAGCAGCCTACTACAGGACAGAGCCACCGGGGAGCTGTTTTTT. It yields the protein CASSLLQDRATGELFF.

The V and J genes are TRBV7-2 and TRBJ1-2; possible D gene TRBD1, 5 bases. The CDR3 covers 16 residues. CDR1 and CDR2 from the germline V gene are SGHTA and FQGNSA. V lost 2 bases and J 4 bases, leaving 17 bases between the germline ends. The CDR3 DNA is TGTGCCAGCAGCTTAAATCGCGGGGCGAGGTTCTATGGCTACACCTTC. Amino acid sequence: CASSLNRGARFYGYTF.

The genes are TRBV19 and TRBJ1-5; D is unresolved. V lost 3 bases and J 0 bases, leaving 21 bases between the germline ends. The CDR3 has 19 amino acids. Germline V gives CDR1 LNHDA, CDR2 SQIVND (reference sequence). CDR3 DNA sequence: TGTGCCAGTAGTATTGGCGGCAGTTTAGGGTTTTATAGCAATCAGCCCCAGCATTTT. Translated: CASSIGGSLGFYSNQPQHF. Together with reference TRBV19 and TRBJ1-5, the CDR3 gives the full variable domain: DGGITQSPKYLFRKEGQNVTLSCEQNLNHDAMYWYRQDPGQGLRLIYYSQIVNDFQKGDIAEGYSVSREKKESFPLTVTSAQKNPTAFYLCASSIGGSLGFYSNQPQHFGDGTRLSIL.

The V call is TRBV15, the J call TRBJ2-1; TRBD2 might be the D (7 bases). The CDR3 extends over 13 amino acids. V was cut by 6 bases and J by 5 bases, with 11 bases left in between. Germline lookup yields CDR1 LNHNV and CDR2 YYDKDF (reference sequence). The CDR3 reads CATSRGANNEQFF. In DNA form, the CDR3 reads TGTGCCACCAGTCGGGGGGCGAACAATGAGCAGTTCTTC.

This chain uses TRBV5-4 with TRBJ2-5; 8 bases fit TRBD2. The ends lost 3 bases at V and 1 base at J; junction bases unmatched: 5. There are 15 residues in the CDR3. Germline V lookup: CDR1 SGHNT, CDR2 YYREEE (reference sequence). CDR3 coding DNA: TGTGCCAGCAGCTACGGGGGGGCCTTCCAAGAGACCCAGTACTTC. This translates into CASSYGGAFQETQYF.

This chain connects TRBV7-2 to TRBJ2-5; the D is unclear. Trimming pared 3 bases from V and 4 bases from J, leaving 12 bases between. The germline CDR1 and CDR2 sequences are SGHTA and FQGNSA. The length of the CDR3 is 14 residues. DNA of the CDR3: TGTGCCAGCAGCTTCGTCCCAAGGGCAGAGACCCAGTACTTC. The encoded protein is CASSFVPRAETQYF.

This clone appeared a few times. The CDR3 nucleotides are TGTGCCAGCAGCGTACAGGGCGCCGGGGAGCTGTTTTTT. Protein product: CASSVQGAGELFF. This chain links TRBV9 with TRBJ2-2; weak D call: TRBD1 (5 bases). The CDR3 length is 13 residues. CDR1 and CDR2 from the germline V gene are SGDLS and YYNGEE. Trimming shortened V by 1 base and J by 6 bases, and 7 bases separated the two germline ends. Looking up the rest from reference TRBV9 and TRBJ2-2 gives the full variable domain: DSGVTQTPKHLITATGQRVTLRCSPRSGDLSVYWYQQSLDQGLQFLIQYYNGEERAKGNILERFSAQQFPDLHSELNLSSLELGDSALYFCASSVQGAGELFFGEGSRLTVL.

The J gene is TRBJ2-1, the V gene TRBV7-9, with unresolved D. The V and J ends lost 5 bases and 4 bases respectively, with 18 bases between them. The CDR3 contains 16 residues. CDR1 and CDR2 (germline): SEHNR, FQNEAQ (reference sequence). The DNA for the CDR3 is TGTGCCAGCAGCCGAAAACGTCCTGGATTGTACAATGAGCAGTTCTTC. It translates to CASSRKRPGLYNEQFF. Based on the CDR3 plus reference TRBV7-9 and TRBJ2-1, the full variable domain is DTGVSQNPRHKITKRGQNVTFRCDPISEHNRLYWYRQTLGQGPEFLTYFQNEAQLEKSRLLSDRFSAERPKGSFSTLEIQRTEQGDSAMYLCASSRKRPGLYNEQFFGPGTRLTVL.

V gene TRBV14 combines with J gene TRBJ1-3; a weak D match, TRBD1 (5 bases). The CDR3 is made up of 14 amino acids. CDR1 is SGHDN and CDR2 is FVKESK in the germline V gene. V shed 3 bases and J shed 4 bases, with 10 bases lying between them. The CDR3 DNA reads TGTGCCAGCAGCCATAGTTGGGGCGGAAACACCATATATTTT. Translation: CASSHSWGGNTIYF.

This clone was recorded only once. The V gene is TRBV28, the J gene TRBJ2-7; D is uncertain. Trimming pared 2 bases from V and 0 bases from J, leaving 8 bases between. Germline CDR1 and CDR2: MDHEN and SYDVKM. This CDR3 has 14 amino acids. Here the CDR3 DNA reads TGTGCCAGCAGTTTAGTAGGGCACTCCTACGAGCAGTACTTC. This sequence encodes CASSLVGHSYEQYF.

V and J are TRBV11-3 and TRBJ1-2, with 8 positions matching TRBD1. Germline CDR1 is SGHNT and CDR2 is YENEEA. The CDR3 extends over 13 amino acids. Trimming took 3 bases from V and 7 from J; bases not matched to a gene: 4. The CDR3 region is CASSFTGGIGYTF. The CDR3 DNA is TGTGCCAGCAGCTTCACAGGGGGGATTGGCTACACCTTC.

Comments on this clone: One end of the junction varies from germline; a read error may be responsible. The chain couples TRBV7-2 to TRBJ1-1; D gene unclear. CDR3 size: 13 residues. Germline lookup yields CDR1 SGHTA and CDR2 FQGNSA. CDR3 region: CASSLTLNSEAFF. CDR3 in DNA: TGTGCCAGCAGTCTAACTCTAAACAGTGAAGCTTTCTTT.

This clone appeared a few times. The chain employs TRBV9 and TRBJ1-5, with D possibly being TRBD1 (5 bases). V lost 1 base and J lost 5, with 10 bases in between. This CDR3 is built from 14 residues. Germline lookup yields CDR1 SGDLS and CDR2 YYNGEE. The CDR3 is CASSVQGGDQPQHF. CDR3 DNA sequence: TGTGCCAGCAGCGTACAGGGAGGGGATCAGCCCCAGCATTTT.

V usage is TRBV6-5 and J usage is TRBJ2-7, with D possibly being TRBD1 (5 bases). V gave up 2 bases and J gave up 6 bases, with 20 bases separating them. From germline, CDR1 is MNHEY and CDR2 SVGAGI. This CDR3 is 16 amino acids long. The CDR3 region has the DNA TGTGCCAGCAGTTACATCGGGCCCCCCCTGGACATCGAGCAGTACTTC. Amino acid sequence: CASSYIGPPLDIEQYF.

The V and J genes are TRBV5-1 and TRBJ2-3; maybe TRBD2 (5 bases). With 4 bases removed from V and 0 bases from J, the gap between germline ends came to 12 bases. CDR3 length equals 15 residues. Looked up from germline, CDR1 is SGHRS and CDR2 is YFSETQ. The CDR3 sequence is CASSPTRPSTDTQYF. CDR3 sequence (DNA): TGCGCCAGCAGCCCAACTAGACCTAGCACAGATACGCAGTATTTT.

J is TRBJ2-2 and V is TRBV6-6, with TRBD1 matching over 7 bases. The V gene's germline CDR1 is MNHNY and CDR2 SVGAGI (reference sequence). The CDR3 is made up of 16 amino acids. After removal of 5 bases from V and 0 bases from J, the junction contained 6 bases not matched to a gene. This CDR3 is CASSLRQGPNTGELFF. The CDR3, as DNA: TGTGCCAGCAGTCTCCGACAGGGCCCGAACACCGGGGAGCTGTTTTTT.

The CDR3 protein is CASSLVRGTNYGYTF. The DNA of the CDR3 is TGCGCCAGCAGCTTGGTTCGGGGAACTAACTATGGCTACACCTTC. The V gene is TRBV5-1, the J gene TRBJ1-2; D is unclear. V was pared by 0 bases and J by 0 bases, with 9 bases between. CDR1 SGHRS and CDR2 YFSETQ come from the germline V gene. The CDR3 is 15 amino acids.

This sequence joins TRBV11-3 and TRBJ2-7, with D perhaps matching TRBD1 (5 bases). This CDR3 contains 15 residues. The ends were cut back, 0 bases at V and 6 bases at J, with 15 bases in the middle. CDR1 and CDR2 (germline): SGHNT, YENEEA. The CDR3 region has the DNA TGTGCCAGCAGCTTAGATTCGGGCAGGGCTCGCGAGCAGTACTTC. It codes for CASSLDSGRAREQYF.

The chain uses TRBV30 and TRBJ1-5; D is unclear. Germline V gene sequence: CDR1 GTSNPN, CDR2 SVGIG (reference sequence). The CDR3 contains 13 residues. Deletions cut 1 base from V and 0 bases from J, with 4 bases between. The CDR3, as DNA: TGTGCCTGGAGTGCCGATAGCAATCAGCCCCAGCATTTT. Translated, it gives CAWSADSNQPQHF. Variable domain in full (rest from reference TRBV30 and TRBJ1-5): SQTIHQWPATLVQPVGSPLSLECTVEGTSNPNLYWYRQAAGRGLQLLFYSVGIGQISSEVPQNLSASRPQDRQFILSSKKLLLSDSGFYLCAWSADSNQPQHFGDGTRLSIL.

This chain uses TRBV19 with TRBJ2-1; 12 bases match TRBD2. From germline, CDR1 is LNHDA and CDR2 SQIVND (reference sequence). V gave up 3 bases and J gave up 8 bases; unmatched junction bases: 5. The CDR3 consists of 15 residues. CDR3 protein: CASSIWLAGGYEQFF. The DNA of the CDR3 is TGTGCCAGTAGTATTTGGCTAGCGGGGGGGTATGAGCAGTTCTTC.

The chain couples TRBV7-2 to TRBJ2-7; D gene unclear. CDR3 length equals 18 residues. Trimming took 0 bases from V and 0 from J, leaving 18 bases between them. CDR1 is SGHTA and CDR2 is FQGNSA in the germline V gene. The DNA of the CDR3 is TGTGCCAGCAGCTTAGCTGCGGATTTGGGCACGGTCTCCTACGAGCAGTACTTC. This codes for CASSLAADLGTVSYEQYF.

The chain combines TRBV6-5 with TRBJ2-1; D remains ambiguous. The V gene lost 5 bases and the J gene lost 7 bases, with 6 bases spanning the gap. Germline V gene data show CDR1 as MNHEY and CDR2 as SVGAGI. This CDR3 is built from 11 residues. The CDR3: CASSPKNEQFF. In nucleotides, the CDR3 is TGTGCCAGCAGTCCTAAGAATGAGCAGTTCTTC.